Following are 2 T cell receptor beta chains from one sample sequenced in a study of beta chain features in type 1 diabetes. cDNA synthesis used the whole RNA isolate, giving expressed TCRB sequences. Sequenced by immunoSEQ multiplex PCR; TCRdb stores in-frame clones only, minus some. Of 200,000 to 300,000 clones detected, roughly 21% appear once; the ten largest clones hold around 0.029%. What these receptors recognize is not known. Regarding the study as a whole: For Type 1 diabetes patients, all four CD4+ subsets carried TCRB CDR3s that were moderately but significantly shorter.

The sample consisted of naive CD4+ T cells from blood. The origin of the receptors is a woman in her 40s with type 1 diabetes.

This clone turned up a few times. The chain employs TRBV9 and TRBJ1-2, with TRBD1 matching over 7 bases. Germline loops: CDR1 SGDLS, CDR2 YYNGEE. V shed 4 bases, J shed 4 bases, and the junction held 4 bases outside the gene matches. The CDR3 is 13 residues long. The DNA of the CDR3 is TGTGCCAGCAGCCCCGGGACAGCCTATGGCTACACCTTC. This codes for CASSPGTAYGYTF. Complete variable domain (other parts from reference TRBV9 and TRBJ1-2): DSGVTQTPKHLITATGQRVTLRCSPRSGDLSVYWYQQSLDQGLQFLIQYYNGEERAKGNILERFSAQQFPDLHSELNLSSLELGDSALYFCASSPGTAYGYTFGSGTRLTVV.

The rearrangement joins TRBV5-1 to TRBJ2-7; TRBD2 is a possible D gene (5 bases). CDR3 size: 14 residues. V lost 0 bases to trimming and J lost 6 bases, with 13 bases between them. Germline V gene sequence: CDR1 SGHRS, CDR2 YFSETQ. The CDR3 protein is CASSLGLLRAEQYF. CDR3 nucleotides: TGCGCCAGCAGCTTGGGACTACTACGGGCCGAGCAGTACTTC.